This T cell receptor beta chain was obtained from a study of shared clonotypes between healthy human individuals. General observations from the study: Naive subsets usually exceeded memory subsets in estimated richness. Between a handful of donors, naive CD4 clonotypes were shared at a level of about 5%.

This clone was detected once. The target antigen is unknown. Naive CD8 cells lacked CD45RO and underwent positive selection for CCR7, leaving out terminally differentiated effector memory CD45RA+ cells. The assay used deep level. Data came from immunoSEQ multiplex PCR; TCRdb stores just in-frame clones and leaves some out. The table records 750,000 to 1,000,000 clones, 80% to 95% of them present only once. Material: naive CD8+ T cells sorted from blood. This TCR was recovered from a young man in good health.

The CDR3 spells CASGGRTEAFF. The DNA of the CDR3 is TGTGCCAGCGGCGGCCGGACTGAAGCTTTCTTT. This chain joins TRBV9 and TRBJ1-1; D unclear. The CDR3 has 11 amino acids. V was cut by 7 bases and J by 5 bases, with 9 bases left in between. Germline CDR1 and CDR2: SGDLS and YYNGEE.